The 25 T cell receptor beta chains in this list originate from one sample, sequenced in a study of PD-L1 blockade in urothelial cancer. Time point meaning: pretreatment peripheral blood. TCRdb's table, derived via immunoSEQ multiplex PCR, lists solely in-frame clones and lacks some. This table has 56,000 or so clones, approximately 83% appearing once. Sequences were derived from PBMCs, sampled around atezolizumab (anti-PD-L1) treatment. Receptor source: a man in his 70s with urothelial cancer.

This clone has a single count. This CDR3 is CASSTFDRGLGYTF. In DNA form, the CDR3 reads TGTGCCAGCAGTACCTTCGACAGGGGGCTTGGCTACACCTTC. The rearrangement links TRBV6-5 to TRBJ1-2; 10 nucleotides agree with TRBD1. The CDR3 is made up of 14 amino acids. J was trimmed by 7 bases and V by 5 bases; bases with no gene match: 7. Germline V gene lookup returns CDR1 MNHEY and CDR2 SVGAGI.

The chain recombines TRBV5-1 with TRBJ2-7; 8 bases fit TRBD1. The V gene's germline CDR1 is SGHRS and CDR2 YFSETQ. The CDR3 has 15 residues. The trim removed 1 base at V and 4 bases at J, leaving 7 bases unmatched. The CDR3 protein is CASSLLWDRQYEQYF. The CDR3 DNA sequence: TGCGCCAGCAGCTTGTTATGGGACAGGCAGTACGAGCAGTACTTC.

This chain joins TRBV5-1 and TRBJ1-5; 10 bases align to TRBD1. J gave up 2 bases and V 5 bases, and 4 bases lay outside the gene matches. This CDR3 has 15 amino acids. Germline CDR1 reads SGHRS; CDR2 reads YFSETQ. As DNA, the CDR3 is TGCGCCAGCAGGCCCGGGACAGGGGGCAATCAGCCCCAGCATTTT. This translates into CASRPGTGGNQPQHF.

This clone was found a few times. J is TRBJ2-7 and V is TRBV20-1, with D possibly being TRBD2 (6 bases). The V end lost 3 bases, the J end lost 7 bases, and 10 bases lay between the germline ends. CDR3 length: 11 residues. CDR1 DFQATT and CDR2 SNEGSKA come from the germline V gene (reference sequence). The CDR3 protein is CSASLRGEQYF. For the CDR3, the DNA is TGCAGTGCTAGTCTCCGGGGGGAGCAGTACTTC.

This sequence joins TRBV5-4 and TRBJ2-7, with 8 nucleotides matching TRBD2. The germline CDR1 and CDR2 sequences are SGHNT and YYREEE (reference sequence). V was clipped by 4 bases and J by 0 bases; unmatched bases: 12. The CDR3 is made up of 17 amino acids. The CDR3 sequence: CASSQGKLTSGSYEQYF. CDR3 DNA: TGTGCCAGCAGCCAGGGGAAATTAACTAGCGGCTCCTACGAGCAGTACTTC.

The chain employs TRBV6-6 and TRBJ1-6; D might be TRBD1 (6 bases). The CDR3 has 15 residues. V shed 7 bases and J shed 5 bases, with 15 bases lying between them. CDR1 and CDR2 from the germline V gene are MNHNY and SVGAGI (reference sequence). The CDR3 sequence: CASNRKRQDNSPLHF. In nucleotides, the CDR3 is TGTGCCAGCAACCGGAAAAGACAGGATAATTCACCCCTCCACTTT.

The chain couples TRBV6-1 to TRBJ2-5; 7 bases line up with TRBD1. The CDR3 is 13 amino acids. V shed 6 bases and J 1 base; nucleotides not matched to a gene: 2. In germline, CDR1 is MNHNS, CDR2 SASEGT. CDR3 nucleotide sequence: TGTGCCAGCAGCGGGACAGTCCAAGAGACCCAGTACTTC. Protein sequence: CASSGTVQETQYF.

This chain links TRBV2 with TRBJ2-2; 8 nucleotides agree with TRBD1. The germline V gene encodes CDR1 SNHLY and CDR2 FYNNEI. Germline trimming cut 5 bases from V and 3 bases from J; bases unmatched to any gene: 5. The CDR3 runs to 15 residues. CDR3: CASSRTGSYTGELFF. CDR3 DNA sequence: TGTGCCAGCAGTAGGACAGGGAGCTACACCGGGGAGCTGTTTTTT.

The chain's CDR3 is CAISLGQGAGANVLTF. In DNA form, the CDR3 reads TGTGCCATCAGTCTTGGGCAGGGCGCTGGGGCCAACGTCCTGACTTTC. This sequence joins TRBV10-3 and TRBJ2-6, with D possibly TRBD1 on 5 matching bases. Germline loops: CDR1 ENHRY, CDR2 SYGVKD. The ends were cut back, 5 bases at V and 2 bases at J, with 13 bases in the middle. The CDR3 totals 16 residues.

The chain has TRBV15 and TRBJ2-1; TRBD2 agrees at 7 bases. Losses at the gene ends were 0 bases for V and 0 bases for J; bases not matched to a gene: 2. This CDR3 spans 16 amino acids. Germline V lookup: CDR1 LNHNV, CDR2 YYDKDF (reference sequence). The CDR3 loop is CATSRDRGSSYNEQFF. The CDR3 DNA is TGTGCCACCAGCAGAGACCGCGGGAGCTCCTACAATGAGCAGTTCTTC.

This chain connects TRBV7-9 to TRBJ2-2; D might be TRBD2 (6 bases). This CDR3 is 16 amino acids long. Between the trimmed V and J ends, which lost 5 bases and 4 bases, there was a span of 17 bases. The V gene's germline CDR1 is SEHNR and CDR2 FQNEAQ (reference sequence). This CDR3 is CASSGGSRSSTGELFF. The CDR3, as DNA: TGTGCCAGCAGCGGGGGGAGTCGAAGCAGCACCGGGGAGCTGTTTTTT.

This clone was seen a few times. The chain combines TRBV11-1 with TRBJ1-1; possible D gene TRBD1, 6 bases. The CDR3 runs 15 residues. Trimming took 6 bases from V and 0 from J, leaving 14 bases between them. Germline V gene data show CDR1 as SGHAT and CDR2 as FQDESV (reference sequence). CDR3 DNA sequence: TGTGCCAGCAGGAAGACCGGGACACTGAACACTGAAGCTTTCTTT. The encoded protein is CASRKTGTLNTEAFF. Supplemented by reference TRBV11-1 and TRBJ1-1, the full variable domain reads EAEVAQSPRYKITEKSQAVAFWCDPISGHATLYWYRQILGQGPELLVQFQDESVVDDSQLPKDRFSAERLKGVDSTLKIQPAELGDSAMYLCASRKTGTLNTEAFFGQGTRLTVV.

The J gene is TRBJ1-4, the V gene TRBV4-2; no reliable D call. V was cut by 1 base and J by 8 bases, with 11 bases left in between. Looked up from germline, CDR1 is LGHNA and CDR2 is YNFKEQ. CDR3 length equals 14 residues. CDR3 nucleotide sequence: TGTGCCAGCAGCCAAGGACACGGAGGGGAAAAACTGTTTTTT. Its translation: CASSQGHGGEKLFF.

The chain employs TRBV5-1 and TRBJ2-3; TRBD2 is a possible D gene (6 bases). The CDR3 contains 16 residues. Germline values: CDR1 SGHRS, CDR2 YFSETQ. With 0 bases removed from V and 2 bases from J, the gap between germline ends came to 13 bases. CDR3 amino acids: CASSLGLASDTDTQYF. The CDR3 DNA reads as TGCGCCAGCAGCTTGGGGCTAGCGTCTGACACAGATACGCAGTATTTT.

The chain links TRBV29-1 to TRBJ1-2; D perhaps matches TRBD1 (5 bases). V was shortened by 4 bases and J by 0 bases, with 12 bases between the two germline ends. This CDR3 region has 14 residues. Germline CDR1 and CDR2: SQVTM and ANQGSEA. CDR3 nucleotide sequence: TGCAGCGTTGGGGGCAGGGTAGCTAACTATGGCTACACCTTC. It translates to CSVGGRVANYGYTF.

The chain joins TRBV18 to TRBJ2-5; 10 bases fit TRBD1. V lost 3 bases to trimming and J lost 3 bases; unmatched junction nucleotides: 7. This CDR3 is built from 16 residues. Germline CDR1 reads KGHSH; CDR2 reads LQKENI. CDR3 coding DNA: TGTGCCAGCTCACCCCTAACCGGGACAGGGGAAGAGACCCAGTACTTC. Translation: CASSPLTGTGEETQYF.

The rearrangement joins TRBV6-5 to TRBJ2-7; tentative D call: TRBD1 (6 bases). CDR1 is MNHEY, CDR2 SVGAGI, per germline. The CDR3 covers 14 residues. V lost 6 bases, J lost 4 bases, and 16 bases lay in between. This CDR3 reads CASREDSLPYEQYF. The CDR3 DNA sequence: TGTGCCAGCAGAGAGGACAGTCTTCCTTACGAGCAGTACTTC.

The chain recombines TRBV11-1 with TRBJ2-6; D perhaps matches TRBD2 (5 bases). The CDR3 loop spans 15 amino acids. The V end was cut by 1 base, the J end by 4 bases, with 8 bases between. The V gene's germline CDR1 is SGHAT and CDR2 FQDESV (reference sequence). Here the CDR3 DNA reads TGTGCCAGCAGCTTAGAGGCGGGCGGGGCCAACGTCCTGACTTTC. Amino acid sequence: CASSLEAGGANVLTF.

This clone has a handful of counts. The chain has TRBV6-1 and TRBJ1-1; D perhaps matches TRBD1 (5 bases). This CDR3 contains 14 residues. Looked up from germline, CDR1 is MNHNS and CDR2 is SASEGT. Between the trimmed V and J ends, which lost 4 bases and 0 bases, there was a span of 9 bases. CDR3 amino acids: CASSGSTVNTEAFF. CDR3 bases: TGTGCCAGCAGTGGATCGACAGTGAACACTGAAGCTTTCTTT.

A single count supports this clone. This rearrangement joins TRBV6-5 to TRBJ2-2, with D possibly being TRBD2 (5 bases). There are 15 residues in the CDR3. Trimming took off 2 bases at V and 3 bases at J, with 10 bases between the two ends. The germline gives CDR1 MNHEY, CDR2 SVGAGI. CDR3 sequence: CASSYSGSYTGELFF. CDR3 bases: TGTGCCAGCAGTTACAGTGGGAGTTACACCGGGGAGCTGTTTTTT.

The genes are TRBV28 and TRBJ2-6; 8 nucleotides match TRBD1. This CDR3 is 15 amino acids long. Germline V CDR1 and CDR2: MDHEN, SYDVKM. The V and J ends lost 5 bases and 2 bases, in that order; junction bases with no gene match: 2. For the CDR3, the DNA is TGTGCCAGCAGTCCAGGGGGCGCTGGGGCCAACGTCCTGACTTTC. Its protein is CASSPGGAGANVLTF. Filled out from reference TRBV28 and TRBJ2-6, the complete variable domain reads DVKVTQSSRYLVKRTGEKVFLECVQDMDHENMFWYRQDPGLGLRLIYFSYDVKMKEKGDIPEGYSVSREKKERFSLILESASTNQTSMYLCASSPGGAGANVLTFGAGSRLTVL.

The V and J genes are TRBV7-6 and TRBJ2-7; TRBD2 agrees at 11 bases. CDR1 is SGHVS and CDR2 is FNYEAQ in the germline V gene. Trimming cost V 2 bases and J 3 bases; bases outside gene matches: 3. This CDR3 region has 15 residues. CDR3 sequence (DNA): TGTGCCAGCAGCTTAACCACTAGCGGGAGCTACGAGCAGTACTTC. Translating gives CASSLTTSGSYEQYF.

This chain connects TRBV5-8 to TRBJ2-5; 8 bases are a match to TRBD2. The J segment lost 5 bases and the V segment lost 3 bases, leaving 6 bases of the junction unmatched. There are 14 residues in the CDR3. Per the germline V gene, CDR1 is SGHTS and CDR2 is YDEGEE. The CDR3 nucleotides read TGTGCCAGCAGCTCCCGGGGGGGAAGGGAGACCCAGTACTTC. Amino acids: CASSSRGGRETQYF.

V and J are TRBV27 and TRBJ2-7; TRBD1 matches 9 bases. The trim removed 5 bases at V and 5 bases at J, leaving 10 bases unmatched. The CDR3 covers 15 residues. Germline values: CDR1 MNHEY, CDR2 SMNVEV (reference sequence). The CDR3 sequence: CASSPLGTGSHEQYF. The CDR3 DNA is TGTGCCAGCAGTCCCTTGGGGACAGGGTCCCACGAGCAGTACTTC.

This clone came up a few times. This chain links TRBV5-5 with TRBJ1-4, with 8 nucleotides matching TRBD1. Germline-derived CDR1 and CDR2 are SGHKS and YYEKEE (reference sequence). Trimming cost V 4 bases and J 8 bases; bases outside gene matches: 4. The CDR3 loop spans 13 amino acids. CDR3 bases: TGTGCCAGCAGCCCCGGGACAGGCGAAAAACTGTTTTTT. Its protein product is CASSPGTGEKLFF.